This TCR beta chain comes out of a study of shared clonotypes between healthy human individuals. As for the study in general: Three plates each covered CD4 naive and memory; CD8 naive two, CD8 memory one. Study-level points and caveats: It was the non-shared clonotypes that had lower generation probabilities than clonotypes shared by all four donors.

Sequenced by immunoSEQ multiplex PCR; TCRdb stores in-frame clones only, minus some. Of 2 million to 2.5 million clones listed, roughly 93% are singletons. This clone appeared a single time. What it recognizes is unknown. The DNA is left out, because the CDR3 cannot be placed on it with certainty; the CDR3 is given as TCRdb lists it. A total of 12 residues make up the CDR3, ends included. Germline V gene data show CDR1 as LNHNV and CDR2 as YYDKDF (reference sequence). Healthy HIV-negative adults with no recent acute infections or vaccinations were recruited as donors. Memory CD4+ cells were the fraction left after CD45RA+ naive selection.

This sequence was found in a man between 18 and 29 years old in good health. Some clones in this sample may be carry-over from other donors' samples. The specimen was naive CD4+ T cells from PBMCs. Subset defined: CD45RA+ positively selected. The rearrangement joins TRBV15 to TRBJ1-1. The CDR3 region is CATSRFAEGSFF.